This T cell receptor beta chain was identified in a study of cytomegalovirus exposure and HLA in healthy donors. Study as a whole: Later analysis reported that the 120 or so validation repertoires shared the platform of the 600 to 750 first-cohort repertoires.

A few counts support this clone. The data were produced by immunoSEQ multiplex PCR, yet TCRdb's version contains in-frame clones alone and is incomplete. Of 110,000 to 150,000 clones in the sample, roughly 88% were seen once. The CDR3 length is 14 residues. In germline, CDR1 is MNHEY, CDR2 SMNVEV (reference sequence). V lost 4 bases, J lost 2 bases, and 9 bases lay in between. Separation from the approximately 670-subject first cohort characterized the roughly 120-subject validation cohort, to which the donors belonged. This rearrangement joins TRBV27 to TRBJ1-5, with D tentatively TRBD1 (5 bases). The clonotype originates from a woman aged 18-29 years in good health and CMV-seropositive. The source material was PBMCs. CDR3 sequence (DNA): TGTGCCAGCAGTTGGACGGGGGGCAATCAGCCCCAGCATTTT. As protein: CASSWTGGNQPQHF.